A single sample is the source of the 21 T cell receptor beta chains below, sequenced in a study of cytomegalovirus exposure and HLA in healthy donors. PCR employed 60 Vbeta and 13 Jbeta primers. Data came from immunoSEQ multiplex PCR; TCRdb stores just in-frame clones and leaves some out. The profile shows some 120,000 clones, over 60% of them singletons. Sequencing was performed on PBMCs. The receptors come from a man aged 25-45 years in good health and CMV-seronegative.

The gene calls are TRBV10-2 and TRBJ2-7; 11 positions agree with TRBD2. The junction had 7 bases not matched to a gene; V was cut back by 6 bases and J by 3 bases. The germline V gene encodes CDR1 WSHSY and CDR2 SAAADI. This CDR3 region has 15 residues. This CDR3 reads CASRTSGVVNYEQYF. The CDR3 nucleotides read TGCGCCAGCAGGACTAGCGGGGTAGTAAACTACGAGCAGTACTTC.

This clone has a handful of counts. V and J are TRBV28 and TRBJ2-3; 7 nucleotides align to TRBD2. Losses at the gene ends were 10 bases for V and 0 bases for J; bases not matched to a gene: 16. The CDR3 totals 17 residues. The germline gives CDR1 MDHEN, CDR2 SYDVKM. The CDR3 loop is CATRGPGRPTSTDTQYF. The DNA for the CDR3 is TGTGCCACTCGCGGCCCCGGGAGGCCCACTAGCACAGATACGCAGTATTTT.

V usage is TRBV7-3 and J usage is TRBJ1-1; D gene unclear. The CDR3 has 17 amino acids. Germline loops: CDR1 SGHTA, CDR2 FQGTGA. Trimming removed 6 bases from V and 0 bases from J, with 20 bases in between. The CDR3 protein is CASSLEPPGIMNTEAFF. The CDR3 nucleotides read TGTGCCAGCAGTTTAGAGCCTCCGGGGATTATGAACACTGAAGCTTTCTTT.

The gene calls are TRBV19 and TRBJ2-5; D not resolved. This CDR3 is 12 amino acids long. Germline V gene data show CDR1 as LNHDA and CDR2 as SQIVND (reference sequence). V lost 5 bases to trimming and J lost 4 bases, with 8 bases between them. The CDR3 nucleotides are TGTGCCAGTAGTGAGAGGCGAGAGACCCAGTACTTC. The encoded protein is CASSERRETQYF.

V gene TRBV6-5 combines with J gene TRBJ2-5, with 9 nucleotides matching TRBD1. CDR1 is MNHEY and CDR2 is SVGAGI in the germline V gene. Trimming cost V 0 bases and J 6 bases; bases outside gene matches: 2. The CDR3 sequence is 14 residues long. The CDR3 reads CASSYSTGGKTQYF. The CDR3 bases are TGTGCCAGCAGTTACTCGACAGGGGGTAAGACCCAGTACTTC.

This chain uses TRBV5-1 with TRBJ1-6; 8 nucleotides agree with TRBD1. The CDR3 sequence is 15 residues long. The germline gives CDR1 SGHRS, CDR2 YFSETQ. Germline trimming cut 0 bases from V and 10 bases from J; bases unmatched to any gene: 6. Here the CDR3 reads CASSLGTGYGSPLHF. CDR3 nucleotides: TGCGCCAGCAGCTTGGGGACAGGGTATGGGTCACCCCTCCACTTT.

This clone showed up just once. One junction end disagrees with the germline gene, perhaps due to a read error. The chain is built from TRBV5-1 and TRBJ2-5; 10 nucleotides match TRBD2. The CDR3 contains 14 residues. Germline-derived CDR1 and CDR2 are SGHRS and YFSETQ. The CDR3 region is CTSGRGGPGETQYF. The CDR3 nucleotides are TGCACCAGCGGGAGGGGAGGGCCGGGGGAGACCCAGTACTTC.

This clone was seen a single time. The CDR3 sequence: CASRETSPGELFF. In nucleotides, the CDR3 is TGTGCCAGCAGAGAAACTTCTCCCGGGGAGCTGTTTTTT. The chain recombines TRBV2 with TRBJ2-2; D remains ambiguous. Between the trimmed V and J ends, which lost 6 bases and 6 bases, there was a span of 11 bases. Germline V gene data show CDR1 as SNHLY and CDR2 as FYNNEI. The CDR3 consists of 13 residues.

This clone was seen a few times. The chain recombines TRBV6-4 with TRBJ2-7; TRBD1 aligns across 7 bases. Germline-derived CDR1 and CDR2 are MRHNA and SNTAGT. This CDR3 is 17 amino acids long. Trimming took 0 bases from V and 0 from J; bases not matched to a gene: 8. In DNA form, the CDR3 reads TGTGCCAGCAGTGACTCAAAGACAGGGCAGAGCTCCTACGAGCAGTACTTC. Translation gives CASSDSKTGQSSYEQYF.

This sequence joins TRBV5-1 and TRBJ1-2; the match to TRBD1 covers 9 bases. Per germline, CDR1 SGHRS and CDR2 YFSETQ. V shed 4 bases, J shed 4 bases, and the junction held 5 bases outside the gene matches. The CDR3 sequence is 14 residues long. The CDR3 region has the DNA TGCGCCAGCAGCCCGGGACAGGGAAGCTATGGCTACACCTTC. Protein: CASSPGQGSYGYTF. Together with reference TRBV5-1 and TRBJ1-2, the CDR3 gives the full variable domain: KAGVTQTPRYLIKTRGQQVTLSCSPISGHRSVSWYQQTPGQGLQFLFEYFSETQRNKGNFPGRFSGRQFSNSRSEMNVSTLELGDSALYLCASSPGQGSYGYTFGSGTRLTVV.

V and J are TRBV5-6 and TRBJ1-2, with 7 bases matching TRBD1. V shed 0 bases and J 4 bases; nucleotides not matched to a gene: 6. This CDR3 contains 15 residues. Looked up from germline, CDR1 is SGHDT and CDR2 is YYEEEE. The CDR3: CASSLVDRDPYGYTF. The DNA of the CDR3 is TGTGCCAGCAGCTTGGTAGACAGGGATCCCTATGGCTACACCTTC.

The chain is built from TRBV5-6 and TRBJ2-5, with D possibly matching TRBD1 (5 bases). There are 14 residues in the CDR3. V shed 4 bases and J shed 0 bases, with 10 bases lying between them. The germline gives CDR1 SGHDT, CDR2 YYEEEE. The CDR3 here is CASSLTEYQETQYF. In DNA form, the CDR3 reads TGTGCCAGCAGCCTGACAGAGTACCAAGAGACCCAGTACTTC.

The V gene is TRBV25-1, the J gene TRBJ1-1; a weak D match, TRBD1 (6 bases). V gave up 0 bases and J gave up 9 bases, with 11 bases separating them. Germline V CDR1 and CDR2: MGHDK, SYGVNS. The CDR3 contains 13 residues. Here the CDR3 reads CASSEYIGGQAFF. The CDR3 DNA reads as TGTGCCAGCAGTGAATATATCGGGGGGCAAGCTTTCTTT.

The CDR3 here is CASSLERTGVNTGELFF. CDR3 bases: TGCGCCAGCAGCTTAGAAAGGACAGGGGTTAACACCGGGGAGCTGTTTTTT. The chain employs TRBV5-1 and TRBJ2-2; 9 bases line up with TRBD1. From germline, CDR1 is SGHRS and CDR2 YFSETQ. V lost 2 bases, J lost 2 bases, and 7 bases stayed unmatched. This CDR3 is built from 17 residues.

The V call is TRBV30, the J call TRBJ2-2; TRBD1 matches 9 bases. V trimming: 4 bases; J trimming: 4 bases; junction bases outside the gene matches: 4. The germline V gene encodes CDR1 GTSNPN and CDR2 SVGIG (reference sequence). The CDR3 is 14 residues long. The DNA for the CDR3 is TGTGCCTGGAACAGGGGGCCGGGCACCGGGGAGCTGTTTTTT. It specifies CAWNRGPGTGELFF.

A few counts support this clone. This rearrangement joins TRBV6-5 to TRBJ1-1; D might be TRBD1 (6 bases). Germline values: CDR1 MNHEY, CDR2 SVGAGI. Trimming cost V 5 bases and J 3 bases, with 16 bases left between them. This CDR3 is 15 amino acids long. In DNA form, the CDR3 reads TGTGCCAGCAGTCCCCGGCAGGGGTCGGACACTGAAGCTTTCTTT. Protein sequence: CASSPRQGSDTEAFF.

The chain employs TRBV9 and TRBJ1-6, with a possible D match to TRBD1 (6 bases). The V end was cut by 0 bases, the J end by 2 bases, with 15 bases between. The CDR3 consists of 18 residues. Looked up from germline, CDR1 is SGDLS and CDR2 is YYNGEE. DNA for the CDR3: TGTGCCAGCAGCGTAGGGGTCGGCAGGGGCACCTATAATTCACCCCTCCACTTT. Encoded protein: CASSVGVGRGTYNSPLHF.

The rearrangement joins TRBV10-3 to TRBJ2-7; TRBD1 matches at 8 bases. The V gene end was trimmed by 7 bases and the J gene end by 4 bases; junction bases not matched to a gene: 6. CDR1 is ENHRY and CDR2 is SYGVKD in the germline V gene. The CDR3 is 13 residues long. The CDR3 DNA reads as TGTGCCATCAAAATGGACAGGGAATACGAGCAGTACTTC. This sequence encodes CAIKMDREYEQYF.

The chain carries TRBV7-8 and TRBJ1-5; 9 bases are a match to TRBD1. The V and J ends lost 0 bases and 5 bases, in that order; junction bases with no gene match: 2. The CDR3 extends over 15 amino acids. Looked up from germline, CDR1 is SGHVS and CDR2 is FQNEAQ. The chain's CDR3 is CASSLATGGDQPQHF. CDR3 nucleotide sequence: TGTGCCAGCAGCTTAGCGACAGGGGGGGATCAGCCCCAGCATTTT.

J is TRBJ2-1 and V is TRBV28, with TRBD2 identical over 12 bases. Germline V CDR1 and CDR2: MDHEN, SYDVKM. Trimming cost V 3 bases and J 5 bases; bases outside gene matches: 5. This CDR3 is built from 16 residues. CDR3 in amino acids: CASSFSLAGGDNEQFF. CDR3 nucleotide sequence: TGTGCCAGCAGTTTCTCTCTAGCGGGGGGGGACAATGAGCAGTTCTTC.

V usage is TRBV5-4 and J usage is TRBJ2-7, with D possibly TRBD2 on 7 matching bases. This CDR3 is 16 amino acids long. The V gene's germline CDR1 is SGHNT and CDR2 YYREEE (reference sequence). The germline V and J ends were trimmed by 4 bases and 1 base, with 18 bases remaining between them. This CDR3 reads CASSPTGGLSSYEQYF. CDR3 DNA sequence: TGTGCCAGCAGCCCTACGGGGGGCCTTAGTTCCTACGAGCAGTACTTC.